The present T cell receptor beta chain was sequenced within a study of T cell responses to AZD1222 COVID-19 vaccine. Findings and caveats of the study: Vaccine-related CD4 TCRs covered spike, predominating at 160-218 and 743-854.

Points on this clone: Its matching antigen is unknown.

Germline assignment: CDR1 MNHNY and CDR2 SVGAGI (reference sequence). CDR3 length equals 15 residues. Trimming took off 6 bases at V and 0 bases at J, with 11 bases between the two ends. The repertoire was sequenced with immunoSEQ multiplex PCR; TCRdb's copy has only in-frame clones and lacks some. Of around 100,000 clones listed, around 90% were seen once; the top ten hold roughly 1.8%. The chain carries TRBV6-6 and TRBJ2-2; possibly TRBD2 for D (6 bases). This receptor was obtained from an adult in good health. Sequencing was performed on peripheral blood, taken on day 0 of AZD1222 vaccination. The CDR3 region is CASSSTRSNTGELFF. Here the CDR3 DNA reads TGTGCCAGCAGCTCGACTAGGTCGAACACCGGGGAGCTGTTTTTT.